The 17 T cell receptor beta chains in this list originate from one sample, sequenced in a study of blood T cell repertoires in COVID-19. Profiling relied on immunoSEQ multiplex PCR, and the TCRdb table lists in-frame clones only, not all of them. The sample lists 180,000 or so clones; around 87% were seen once. Sequencing was done on a sample of peripheral blood. These receptors all stem from a man younger than 35 with acute or convalescent COVID-19.

This clone was seen only once. The chain employs TRBV7-2 and TRBJ2-1, with D tentatively TRBD1 (6 bases). The CDR3 has 15 amino acids. Per germline, CDR1 SGHTA and CDR2 FQGNSA. Trimming cost V 4 bases and J 0 bases, with 10 bases left between them. The CDR3 DNA reads TGTGCCAGCAGCTCAGGGGTCGGCTCCTACAATGAGCAGTTCTTC. Translation gives CASSSGVGSYNEQFF.

V is TRBV28 and J is TRBJ2-2, with 9 bases that match TRBD1. This CDR3 region has 16 residues. The germline V gene encodes CDR1 MDHEN and CDR2 SYDVKM. The ends lost 7 bases at V and 8 bases at J; junction bases unmatched: 14. The CDR3 sequence: CASNSGTGSFGGELFF. CDR3 bases: TGTGCCAGCAACTCCGGGACAGGGAGTTTCGGTGGGGAGCTGTTTTTT.

The chain carries TRBV7-6 and TRBJ2-7; 16 nucleotides agree with TRBD2. V shed 3 bases, J shed 8 bases, and the junction held 1 base outside the gene matches. The CDR3 totals 14 residues. The germline V gene has CDR1 SGHVS and CDR2 FNYEAQ. Written as DNA, the CDR3 is TGTGCCAGCAGCTTGGGACTAGCGGGGGGGCAGCAGTACGTC. Translating gives CASSLGLAGGQQYV.

V and J are TRBV7-2 and TRBJ1-3; weak D call: TRBD1 (5 bases). The germline CDR1 and CDR2 sequences are SGHTA and FQGNSA. There are 15 residues in the CDR3. V shed 5 bases and J shed 4 bases, with 15 bases lying between them. The CDR3 here is CASSRGLTPGNTIYF. The CDR3 DNA reads TGTGCCAGCAGCAGGGGCCTGACCCCCGGAAACACCATATATTTT.

CDR3 in DNA: TGTGCCAGCAGTTTACTAGCGGGGGGCCCCGAGACCCAGTACTTC. Translation gives CASSLLAGGPETQYF. V gene TRBV27 combines with J gene TRBJ2-5; 11 nucleotides line up with TRBD2. Germline assignment: CDR1 MNHEY and CDR2 SMNVEV (reference sequence). The junction had 4 bases not matched to a gene; V was cut back by 2 bases and J by 5 bases. The CDR3 covers 15 residues.

The genes are TRBV12-5 and TRBJ1-5, with TRBD1 identical over 9 bases. Per germline, CDR1 LGHNT and CDR2 FRNRAP. J lost 3 bases, V lost 3 bases, and 6 bases had no gene match. There are 16 residues in the CDR3. CDR3 in amino acids: CASGLAGTGNNQPQHF. For the CDR3, the DNA is TGTGCTAGTGGTTTAGCCGGGACAGGGAACAATCAGCCCCAGCATTTT.

This clone has a count of ten or more. This chain joins TRBV9 and TRBJ1-5; 8 bases align to TRBD1. The CDR3 spans 16 residues. Germline CDR1 reads SGDLS; CDR2 reads YYNGEE. V lost 0 bases and J lost 2; bases outside the gene matches: 4. CDR3 in DNA: TGTGCCAGCAGCGTAGGGACAGGGTCGGGCAATCAGCCCCAGCATTTT. Translating gives CASSVGTGSGNQPQHF.

The chain uses TRBV19 and TRBJ2-5; D might be TRBD1 (6 bases). Looked up from germline, CDR1 is LNHDA and CDR2 is SQIVND (reference sequence). V lost 5 bases to trimming and J lost 2 bases, with 12 bases between them. The CDR3 runs to 14 residues. The chain's CDR3 is CASSAFRGQETQYF. CDR3 nucleotides: TGTGCCAGTAGTGCTTTTAGGGGGCAAGAGACCCAGTACTTC.

V is TRBV4-1 and J is TRBJ1-3; 7 nucleotides align to TRBD1. This CDR3 is 15 amino acids long. The J segment lost 3 bases and the V segment lost 3 bases, leaving 5 bases of the junction unmatched. Germline V lookup: CDR1 MGHRA, CDR2 YSYEKL. The CDR3 region has the DNA TGCGCCAGCAGCCAGGAAAACAGGGGTGGAAACACCATATATTTT. Protein: CASSQENRGGNTIYF.

The chain's CDR3 is CASSDLRGRDGYTF. The CDR3, as DNA: TGTGCCAGCAGTGACCTCAGGGGGCGTGATGGCTACACCTTC. The chain employs TRBV6-2 or TRBV6-3 and TRBJ1-2, with TRBD1 matching over 8 bases. This CDR3 is 14 amino acids long. CDR1 is MNHEY and CDR2 is SVGEGT in the germline V gene. V shed 5 bases, J shed 6 bases, and the junction held 8 bases outside the gene matches.

Of note for this clone: This CDR3 is also generated by other DNA sequences in the sample. The chain is built from TRBV30 and TRBJ1-1, with TRBD1 matching 9 bases. The V segment lost 0 bases and the J segment 5 bases; nucleotides outside the gene matches: 1. This CDR3 comprises 13 residues. Germline V gene sequence: CDR1 GTSNPN, CDR2 SVGIG (reference sequence). The CDR3 region has the DNA TGTGCCTGGAGTGTACAGGGGGCGACTGAAGCTTTCTTT. Translation: CAWSVQGATEAFF.

The rearrangement uses TRBV5-1 and TRBJ1-3; tentatively, D is TRBD1 (6 bases). V was cut by 0 bases and J by 0 bases, with 19 bases left in between. Germline CDR1 reads SGHRS; CDR2 reads YFSETQ. The CDR3 contains 19 residues. The CDR3 loop is CASSLGTKQGWSSGNTIYF. CDR3 sequence (DNA): TGCGCCAGCAGCTTGGGGACAAAACAGGGATGGAGCTCTGGAAACACCATATATTTT.

This clone was observed once. The rearrangement links TRBV29-1 to TRBJ2-7, with TRBD1 matching over 8 bases. The V gene's germline CDR1 is SQVTM and CDR2 ANQGSEA. Unmatched junction bases numbered 4, after V lost 4 bases and J lost 2 bases. This CDR3 region has 13 residues. CDR3 protein: CSVGTGRTYEQYF. CDR3 nucleotide sequence: TGCAGCGTTGGGACAGGGAGAACCTACGAGCAGTACTTC.

J is TRBJ2-7 and V is TRBV7-8, with TRBD1 identical over 11 bases. Looked up from germline, CDR1 is SGHVS and CDR2 is FQNEAQ. CDR3 size: 15 residues. Trimming took 2 bases from V and 6 from J; bases not matched to a gene: 6. The chain's CDR3 is CASSLIRDRGAEQYF. In DNA form, the CDR3 reads TGTGCCAGCAGCTTAATTAGGGACAGGGGGGCCGAGCAGTACTTC.

V gene TRBV3-1 (or the pseudogene TRBV3-2) combines with J gene TRBJ2-1; the match to TRBD2 covers 9 bases. CDR3 length equals 14 residues. The germline V gene encodes CDR1 LGHDT and CDR2 YNNKEL (reference sequence). J gave up 7 bases and V 3 bases, and 4 bases lay outside the gene matches. CDR3 DNA: TGTGCCAGCAGCCAGCGGGGGGGCAGAAATGAGCAGTTCTTC. Protein product: CASSQRGGRNEQFF.

J is TRBJ1-2 and V is TRBV9, with 8 positions matching TRBD1. Germline CDR1 reads SGDLS; CDR2 reads YYNGEE. This CDR3 is built from 14 residues. V lost 2 bases and J lost 8; bases outside the gene matches: 8. CDR3 DNA sequence: TGTGCCAGCAGCGTCGCCCAGGGGGCGAGAGGCTACACCTTC. It translates to CASSVAQGARGYTF.

The V call is TRBV6-5, the J call TRBJ1-3; tentatively, D is TRBD1 (5 bases). Per the germline V gene, CDR1 is MNHEY and CDR2 is SVGAGI. Trimming shortened V by 0 bases and J by 0 bases, and 6 bases separated the two germline ends. CDR3 length equals 15 residues. The CDR3 coding sequence is TGTGCCAGCAGTTACTCGGGGGGCTCTGGAAACACCATATATTTT. It specifies CASSYSGGSGNTIYF.